One and the same sample provided the 5 T cell receptor beta chains below, sequenced in a study of shared clonotypes between healthy human individuals. The assay was immunoSEQ multiplex PCR, and TCRdb's table has in-frame clones only and misses some. The sample holds 1.5 million to 1.9 million clones, 95% to 99% seen once. Specimen: naive CD4+ T cells sorted from blood. The subset: CD45RA+ positively selected. The receptors were sampled from a man aged 25-45 years in good health.

The chain employs TRBV7-2 and TRBJ1-4, with a tentative D call TRBD1 (5 bases). Germline V CDR1 and CDR2: SGHTA, FQGNSA. This CDR3 is 17 amino acids long. Trimming took 2 bases from V and 7 from J, leaving 20 bases between them. This CDR3 is CASSLFGPAGAGEKLFF. CDR3 nucleotides: TGTGCCAGCAGCTTATTCGGGCCAGCCGGGGCAGGTGAAAAACTGTTTTTT. Looking up the rest from reference TRBV7-2 and TRBJ1-4 gives the full variable domain: GAGVSQSPSNKVTEKGKDVELRCDPISGHTALYWYRQSLGQGLEFLIYFQGNSAPDKSGLPSDRFSAERTGGSVSTLTIQRTQQEDSAVYLCASSLFGPAGAGEKLFFGSGTQLSVL.

V gene TRBV28 combines with J gene TRBJ2-1, with 13 bases that match TRBD2. V was pared by 6 bases and J by 14 bases, with 10 bases of the junction left unmatched. The CDR3 runs to 14 residues. Germline loops: CDR1 MDHEN, CDR2 SYDVKM. The CDR3 DNA follows: TGTGCCAGCAGCCACCCCGGACTAGCGGGGGAGAAGTTCTTC. Amino acids: CASSHPGLAGEKFF.

This clone was picked up one time. V usage is TRBV19 and J usage is TRBJ2-4; 7 nucleotides line up with TRBD2. CDR1 is LNHDA, CDR2 SQIVND, per germline (reference sequence). The CDR3 sequence is 19 residues long. The V and J ends lost 3 bases and 0 bases, in that order; junction bases with no gene match: 14. The CDR3 is CASSMVGGSTHLAKNIQYF. The CDR3 bases are TGTGCCAGTAGTATGGTGGGCGGGAGCACCCACCTAGCCAAAAACATTCAGTACTTC. Together with reference TRBV19 and TRBJ2-4, the CDR3 gives the full variable domain: DGGITQSPKYLFRKEGQNVTLSCEQNLNHDAMYWYRQDPGQGLRLIYYSQIVNDFQKGDIAEGYSVSREKKESFPLTVTSAQKNPTAFYLCASSMVGGSTHLAKNIQYFGAGTRLSVL.

This clone was seen once. V gene TRBV7-2 combines with J gene TRBJ1-5; no reliable D call. The length of the CDR3 is 13 residues. V lost 1 base and J lost 6, with 7 bases in between. From germline, CDR1 is SGHTA and CDR2 FQGNSA. The CDR3 loop reads CASSLGVLQPQHF. The CDR3 DNA reads TGTGCCAGCAGCTTAGGGGTTCTTCAGCCCCAGCATTTT.

The rearrangement uses TRBV11-2 and TRBJ2-2, with D unresolved. The germline CDR1 and CDR2 sequences are SGHAT and FQNNGV. Trimming removed 1 base at V and 6 bases at J, with 21 bases between. The CDR3 extends over 18 amino acids. The CDR3 sequence is CASSLVPSGMSNAGELFF. The CDR3 coding sequence is TGTGCCAGCAGCTTAGTACCGTCTGGGATGAGCAATGCCGGGGAGCTGTTTTTT. Drawing the rest from reference TRBV11-2 and TRBJ2-2, the complete variable domain is EAGVAQSPRYKIIEKRQSVAFWCNPISGHATLYWYQQILGQGPKLLIQFQNNGVVDDSQLPKDRFSAERLKGVDSTLKIQPAKLEDSAVYLCASSLVPSGMSNAGELFFGEGSRLTVL.